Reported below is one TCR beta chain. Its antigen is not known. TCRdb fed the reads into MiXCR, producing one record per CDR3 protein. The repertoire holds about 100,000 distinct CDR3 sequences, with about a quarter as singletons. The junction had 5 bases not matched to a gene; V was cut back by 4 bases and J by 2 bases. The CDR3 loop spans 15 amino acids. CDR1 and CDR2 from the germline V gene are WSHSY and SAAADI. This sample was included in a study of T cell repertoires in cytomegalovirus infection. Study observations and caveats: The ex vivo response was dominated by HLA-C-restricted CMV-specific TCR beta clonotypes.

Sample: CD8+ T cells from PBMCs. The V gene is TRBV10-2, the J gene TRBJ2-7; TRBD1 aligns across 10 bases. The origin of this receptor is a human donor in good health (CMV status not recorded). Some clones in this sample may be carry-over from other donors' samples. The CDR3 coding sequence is TGCGCCAGCAGTGGAGTGGGGACAGGGGCCTACGAGCAGTACTTC. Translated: CASSGVGTGAYEQYF.